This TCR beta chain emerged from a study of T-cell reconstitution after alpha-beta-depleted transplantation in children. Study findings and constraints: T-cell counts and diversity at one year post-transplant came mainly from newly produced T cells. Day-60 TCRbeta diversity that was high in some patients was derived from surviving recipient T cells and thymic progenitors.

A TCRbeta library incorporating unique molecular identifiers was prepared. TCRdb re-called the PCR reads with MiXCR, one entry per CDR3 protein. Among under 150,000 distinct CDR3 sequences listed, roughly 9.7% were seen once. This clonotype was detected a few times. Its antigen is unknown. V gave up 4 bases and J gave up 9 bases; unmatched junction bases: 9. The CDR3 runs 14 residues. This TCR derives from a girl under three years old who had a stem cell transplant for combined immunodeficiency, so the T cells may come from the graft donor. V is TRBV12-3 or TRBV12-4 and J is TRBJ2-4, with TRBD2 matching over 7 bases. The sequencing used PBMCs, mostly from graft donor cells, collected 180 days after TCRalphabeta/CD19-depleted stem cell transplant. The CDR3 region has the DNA TGTGCCAGCAGTTCCCTAGCGGATTCGCCCATTCAGTACTTC. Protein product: CASSSLADSPIQYF.